This section outlines one TCR beta chain sequence together with its context. The germline gene is not matched at one end of the junction; a read error may be the cause. A J-beta primer mix and a sample-barcoded 5' primer were used in a second PCR of roughly 7 to 12 cycles. TCRdb re-analysed the 5' RACE reads in MiXCR, keeping a single row per CDR3 protein. The table lists hundreds of thousands of distinct CDR3 sequences, roughly 60% of them singletons. These data belong to a study of blood T cells in healthy people across ages. The length of the CDR3 is 12 residues. Germline V CDR1 and CDR2: SQVTM, ANQGSEA.

Sequences were obtained from blood. This TCR was sampled from a man in his thirties or forties in good health. V and J are TRBV29-1 and TRBJ1-1, with D maybe TRBD1 (5 bases). CDR3 sequence: CSVARGNNEAFF. CDR3 in DNA: TGCAGCGTTGCGAGGGGCAACAATGAAGCTTTCTTT. Based on the CDR3 plus reference TRBV29-1 and TRBJ1-1, the full variable domain is SAVISQKPSRDICQRGTSLTIQCQVDSQVTMMFWYRQQPGQSLTLIATANQGSEATYESGFVIDKFPISRPNLTFSTLTVSNMSPEDSSIYLCSVARGNNEAFFGQGTRLTVV.